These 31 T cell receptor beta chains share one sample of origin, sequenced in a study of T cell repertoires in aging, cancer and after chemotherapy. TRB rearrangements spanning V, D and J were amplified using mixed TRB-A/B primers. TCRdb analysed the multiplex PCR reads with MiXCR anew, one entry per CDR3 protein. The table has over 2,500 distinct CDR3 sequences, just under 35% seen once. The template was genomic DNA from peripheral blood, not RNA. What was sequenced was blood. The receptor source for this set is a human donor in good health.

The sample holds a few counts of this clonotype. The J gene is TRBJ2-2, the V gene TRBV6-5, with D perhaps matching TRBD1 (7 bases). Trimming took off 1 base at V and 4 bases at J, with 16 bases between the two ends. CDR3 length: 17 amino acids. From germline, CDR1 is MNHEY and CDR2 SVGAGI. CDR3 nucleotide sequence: TGTGCCAGCAGTTACTTGTCAGGGGGGAGCGGCACCGGGGAGCTGTTTTTT. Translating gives CASSYLSGGSGTGELFF.

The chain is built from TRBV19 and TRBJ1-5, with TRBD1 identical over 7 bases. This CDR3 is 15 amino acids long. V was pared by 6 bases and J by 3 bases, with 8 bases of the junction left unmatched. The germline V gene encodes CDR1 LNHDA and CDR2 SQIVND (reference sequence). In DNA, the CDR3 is TGTGCCAGTAGGCCGAGGGGGCAGATCAATCAGCCCCAGCATTTT. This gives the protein CASRPRGQINQPQHF.

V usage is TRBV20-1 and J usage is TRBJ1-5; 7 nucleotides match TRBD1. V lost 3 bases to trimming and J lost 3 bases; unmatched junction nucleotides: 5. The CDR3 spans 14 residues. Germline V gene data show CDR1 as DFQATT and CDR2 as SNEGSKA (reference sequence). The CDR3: CSASEQGINQPQHF. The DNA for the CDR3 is TGCAGTGCTAGCGAACAGGGGATCAATCAGCCCCAGCATTTT.

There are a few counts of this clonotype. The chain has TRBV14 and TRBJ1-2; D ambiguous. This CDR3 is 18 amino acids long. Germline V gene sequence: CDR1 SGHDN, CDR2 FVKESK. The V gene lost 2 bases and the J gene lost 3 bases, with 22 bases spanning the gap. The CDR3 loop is CASSQTAGRFSRYYGYTF. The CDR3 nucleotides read TGTGCCAGCAGCCAAACCGCCGGCAGGTTCAGTAGGTACTATGGCTACACCTTC.

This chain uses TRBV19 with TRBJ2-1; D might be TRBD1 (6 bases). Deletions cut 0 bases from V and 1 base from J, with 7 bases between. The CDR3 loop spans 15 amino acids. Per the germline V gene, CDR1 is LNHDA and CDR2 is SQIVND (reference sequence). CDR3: CASSIDTGSYNEQFF. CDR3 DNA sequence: TGTGCCAGTAGTATAGATACAGGGTCCTACAATGAGCAGTTCTTC. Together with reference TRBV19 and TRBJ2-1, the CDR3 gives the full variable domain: DGGITQSPKYLFRKEGQNVTLSCEQNLNHDAMYWYRQDPGQGLRLIYYSQIVNDFQKGDIAEGYSVSREKKESFPLTVTSAQKNPTAFYLCASSIDTGSYNEQFFGPGTRLTVL.

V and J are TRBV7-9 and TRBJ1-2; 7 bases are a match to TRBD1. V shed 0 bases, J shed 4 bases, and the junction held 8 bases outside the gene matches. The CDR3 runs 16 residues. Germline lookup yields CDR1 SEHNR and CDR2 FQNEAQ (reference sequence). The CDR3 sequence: CASSLARGTAGYGYTF. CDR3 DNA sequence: TGTGCCAGCAGCTTAGCAAGGGGGACAGCAGGCTATGGCTACACCTTC.

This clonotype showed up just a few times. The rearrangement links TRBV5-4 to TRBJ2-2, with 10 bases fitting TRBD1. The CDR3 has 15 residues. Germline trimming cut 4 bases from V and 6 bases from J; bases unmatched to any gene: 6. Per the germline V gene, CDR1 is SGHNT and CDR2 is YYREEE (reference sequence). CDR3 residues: CASSGLGQGAGELFF. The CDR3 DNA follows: TGTGCCAGCAGCGGACTCGGACAGGGGGCCGGGGAGCTGTTTTTT.

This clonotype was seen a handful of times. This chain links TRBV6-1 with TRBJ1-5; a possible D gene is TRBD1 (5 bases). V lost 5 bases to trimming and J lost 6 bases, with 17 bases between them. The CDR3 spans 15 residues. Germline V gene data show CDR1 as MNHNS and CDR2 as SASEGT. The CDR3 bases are TGTGCCAGCAGTCCCATCTCGGGGGGGGGTCAGCCCCAGCATTTT. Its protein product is CASSPISGGGQPQHF.

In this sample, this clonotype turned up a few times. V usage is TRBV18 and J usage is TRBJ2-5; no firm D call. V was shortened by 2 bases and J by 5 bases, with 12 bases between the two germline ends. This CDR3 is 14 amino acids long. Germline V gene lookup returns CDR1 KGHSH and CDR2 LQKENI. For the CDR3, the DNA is TGTGCCAGCTCACCAAGTACAACGAGGGAGACCCAGTACTTC. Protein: CASSPSTTRETQYF.

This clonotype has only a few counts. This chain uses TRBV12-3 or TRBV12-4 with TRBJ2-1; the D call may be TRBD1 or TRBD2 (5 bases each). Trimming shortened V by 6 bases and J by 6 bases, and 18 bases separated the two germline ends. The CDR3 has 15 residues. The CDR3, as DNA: TGTGCCAGCAGGCGGGTGATATCCCAGGGCAATGAGCAGTTCTTC. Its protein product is CASRRVISQGNEQFF.

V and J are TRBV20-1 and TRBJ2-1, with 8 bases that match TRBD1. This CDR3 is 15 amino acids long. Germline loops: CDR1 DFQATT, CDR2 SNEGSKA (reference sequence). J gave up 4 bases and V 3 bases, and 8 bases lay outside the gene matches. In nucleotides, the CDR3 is TGCAGTGCTAGTGCCGGACAGGGCCGGTACAATGAGCAGTTCTTC. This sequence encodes CSASAGQGRYNEQFF.

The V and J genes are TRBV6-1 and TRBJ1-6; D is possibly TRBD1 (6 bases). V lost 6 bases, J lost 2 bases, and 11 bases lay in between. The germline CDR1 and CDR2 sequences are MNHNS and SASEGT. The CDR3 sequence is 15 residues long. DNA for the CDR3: TGTGCCAGCAGACTCACAGGGACCTATAATTCACCCCTCCACTTT. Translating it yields CASRLTGTYNSPLHF.

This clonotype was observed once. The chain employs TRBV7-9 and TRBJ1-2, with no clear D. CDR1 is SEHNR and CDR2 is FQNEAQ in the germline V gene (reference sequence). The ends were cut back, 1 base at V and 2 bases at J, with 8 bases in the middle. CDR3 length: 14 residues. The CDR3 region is CASSLGPLNYGYTF. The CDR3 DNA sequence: TGTGCCAGCAGCTTAGGACCCCTGAACTATGGCTACACCTTC.

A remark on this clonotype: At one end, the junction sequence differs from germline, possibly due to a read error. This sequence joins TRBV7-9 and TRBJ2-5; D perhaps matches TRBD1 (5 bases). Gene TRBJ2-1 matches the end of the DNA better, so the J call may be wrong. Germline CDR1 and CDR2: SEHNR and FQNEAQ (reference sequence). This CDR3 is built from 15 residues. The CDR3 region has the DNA TGCGCCAGCAGCCGAGGACAAGCGAACGTCGGTGAGCAGTTCTTC. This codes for CASSRGQANVGEQFF.

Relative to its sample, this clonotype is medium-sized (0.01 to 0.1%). DNA of the CDR3: TGTGCCAGTAGCTCCCGACTAGCGGGGGGCCACTACGAGCAGTACTTC. It encodes CASSSRLAGGHYEQYF. The chain is built from TRBV19 and TRBJ2-7; 13 nucleotides align to TRBD2. Germline lookup yields CDR1 LNHDA and CDR2 SQIVND (reference sequence). This CDR3 comprises 16 residues. The J segment lost 3 bases and the V segment lost 6 bases, leaving 8 bases of the junction unmatched.

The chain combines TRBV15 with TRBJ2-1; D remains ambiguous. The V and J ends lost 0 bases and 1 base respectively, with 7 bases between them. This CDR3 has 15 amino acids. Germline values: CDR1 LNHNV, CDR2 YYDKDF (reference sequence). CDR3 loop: CATSRDPGSYNEQFF. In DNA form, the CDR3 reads TGTGCCACCAGCAGAGATCCCGGATCCTACAATGAGCAGTTCTTC.

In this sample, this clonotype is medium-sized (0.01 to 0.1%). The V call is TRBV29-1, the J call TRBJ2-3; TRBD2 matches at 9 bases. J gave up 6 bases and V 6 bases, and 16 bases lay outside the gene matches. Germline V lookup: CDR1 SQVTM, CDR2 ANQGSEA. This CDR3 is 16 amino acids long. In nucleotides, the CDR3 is TGCAGCGTGGAGCGTGGGGCGGGGGGGCAATGGGATACGCAGTATTTT. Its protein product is CSVERGAGGQWDTQYF.

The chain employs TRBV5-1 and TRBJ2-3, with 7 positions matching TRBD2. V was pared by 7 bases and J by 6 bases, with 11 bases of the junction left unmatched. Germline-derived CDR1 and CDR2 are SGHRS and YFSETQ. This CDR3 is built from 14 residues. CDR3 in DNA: TGCGCCAGCTCCCCAGGCGGGGAGGGGGATACGCAGTATTTT. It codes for CASSPGGEGDTQYF.

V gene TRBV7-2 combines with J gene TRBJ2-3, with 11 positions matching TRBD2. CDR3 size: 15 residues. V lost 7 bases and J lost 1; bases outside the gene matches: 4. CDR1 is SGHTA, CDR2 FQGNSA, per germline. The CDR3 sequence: CASILAGGRTDTQYF. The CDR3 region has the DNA TGTGCCAGCATCCTAGCGGGGGGCCGCACAGATACGCAGTATTTT.

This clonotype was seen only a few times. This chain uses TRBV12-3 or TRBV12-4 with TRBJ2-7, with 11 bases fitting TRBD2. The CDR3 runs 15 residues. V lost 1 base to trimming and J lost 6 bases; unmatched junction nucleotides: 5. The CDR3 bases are TGTGCCAGCAGTTTAGTTAGCGGGGGGGCCGGCGAGCAGTACTTC. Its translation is CASSLVSGGAGEQYF.

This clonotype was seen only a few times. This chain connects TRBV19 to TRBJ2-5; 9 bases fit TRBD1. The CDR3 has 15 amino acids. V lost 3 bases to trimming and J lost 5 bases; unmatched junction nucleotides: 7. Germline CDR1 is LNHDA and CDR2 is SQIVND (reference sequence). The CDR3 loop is CASSINRGLGETQYF. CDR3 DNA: TGTGCCAGTAGTATCAACAGGGGGCTAGGGGAGACCCAGTACTTC. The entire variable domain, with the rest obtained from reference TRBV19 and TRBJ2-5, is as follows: DGGITQSPKYLFRKEGQNVTLSCEQNLNHDAMYWYRQDPGQGLRLIYYSQIVNDFQKGDIAEGYSVSREKKESFPLTVTSAQKNPTAFYLCASSINRGLGETQYFGPGTRLLVL.

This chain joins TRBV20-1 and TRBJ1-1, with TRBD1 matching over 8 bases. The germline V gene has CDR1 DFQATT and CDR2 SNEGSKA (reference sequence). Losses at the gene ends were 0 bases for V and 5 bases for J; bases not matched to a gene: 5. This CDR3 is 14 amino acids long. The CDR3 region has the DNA TGCAGTGCTAGAGAAAGGACAGGGCGAACTGAAGCTTTCTTT. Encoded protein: CSARERTGRTEAFF.

Here the CDR3 reads CSARKTGTHEQYF. The CDR3 coding sequence is TGCAGTGCCCGAAAGACAGGGACCCACGAGCAGTACTTC. J is TRBJ2-7 and V is TRBV20-1; 7 bases agree with TRBD1. The J segment lost 5 bases and the V segment lost 6 bases, leaving 10 bases of the junction unmatched. Germline CDR1 is DFQATT and CDR2 is SNEGSKA (reference sequence). CDR3 length: 13 amino acids.

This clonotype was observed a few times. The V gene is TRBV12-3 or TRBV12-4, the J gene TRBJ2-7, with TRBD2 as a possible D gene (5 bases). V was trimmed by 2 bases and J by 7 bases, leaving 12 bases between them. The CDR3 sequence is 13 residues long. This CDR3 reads CASSLTRGWEQYF. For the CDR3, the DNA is TGTGCCAGCAGTTTAACCCGGGGATGGGAGCAGTACTTC.

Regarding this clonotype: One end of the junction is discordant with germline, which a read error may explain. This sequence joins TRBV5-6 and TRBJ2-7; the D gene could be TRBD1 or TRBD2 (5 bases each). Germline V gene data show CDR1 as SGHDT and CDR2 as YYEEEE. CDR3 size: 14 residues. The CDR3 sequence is CASRYRDGSYEQYF. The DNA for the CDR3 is TGCGCCAGCAGATACCGGGACGGCTCCTACGAGCAGTACTTC.

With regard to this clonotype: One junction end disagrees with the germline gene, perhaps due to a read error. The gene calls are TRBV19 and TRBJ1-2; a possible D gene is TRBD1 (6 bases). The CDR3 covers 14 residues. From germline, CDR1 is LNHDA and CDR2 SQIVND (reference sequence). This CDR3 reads CASTPGGSNYGYTF. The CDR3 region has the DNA TGTGCCAGTACCCCTGGGGGCTCTAATTATGGCTACACCTTC.

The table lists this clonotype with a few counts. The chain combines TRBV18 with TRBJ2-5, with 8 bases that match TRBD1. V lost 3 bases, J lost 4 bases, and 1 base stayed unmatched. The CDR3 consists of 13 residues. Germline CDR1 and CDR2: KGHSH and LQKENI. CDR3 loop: CASSPGTGETQYF. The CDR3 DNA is TGTGCCAGCTCACCCGGGACAGGAGAGACCCAGTACTTC.

CDR3 in amino acids: CACNTRGGDSPLHF. The CDR3 DNA is TGTGCCTGTAATACTCGGGGAGGGGATTCACCCCTCCACTTT. This chain joins TRBV30 and TRBJ1-6; tentative D call: TRBD1 (5 bases). Looked up from germline, CDR1 is GTSNPN and CDR2 is SVGIG (reference sequence). The CDR3 contains 14 residues. V was pared by 6 bases and J by 8 bases, with 17 bases between.

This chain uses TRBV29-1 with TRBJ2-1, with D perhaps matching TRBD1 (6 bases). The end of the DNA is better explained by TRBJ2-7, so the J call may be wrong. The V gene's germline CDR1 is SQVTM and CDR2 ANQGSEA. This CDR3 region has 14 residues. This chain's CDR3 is CSARDRTHTYEQYF. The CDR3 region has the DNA TGCAGTGCTAGAGACAGGACTCACACCTACGAGCAGTACTTC.

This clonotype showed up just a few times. CDR3 region: CASSFRGVGKQPQHF. CDR3 in DNA: TGTGCCAGCAGCTTCAGGGGGGTGGGGAAACAGCCCCAGCATTTT. The chain employs TRBV5-6 and TRBJ1-5; 7 bases agree with TRBD1. CDR3 length equals 15 residues. With 2 bases clipped from V and 7 bases from J, the junction kept 9 bases outside the gene matches. CDR1 is SGHDT and CDR2 is YYEEEE in the germline V gene.

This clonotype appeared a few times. The DNA for the CDR3 is TGTGCCAGTACGTCATGGGAGGACGCTGAAGCTTTCTTT. Translated, it gives CASTSWEDAEAFF. The chain recombines TRBV19 with TRBJ1-1; D unclear. Looked up from germline, CDR1 is LNHDA and CDR2 is SQIVND (reference sequence). The CDR3 spans 13 residues. Trimming removed 7 bases at V and 6 bases at J, with 15 bases between.